One T cell receptor beta chain is described in this entry. This clonotype occurred once. Its antigen target is currently unknown. Base qualities are not provided; no much larger clone lies one nucleotide away. A single read is weak support. Libraries came from PCR. TCR sequencing of DNA from cultured CD4+ T cells used the Oncomine TCR Beta short-read assay at the Johns Hopkins FTIC core. The QIAamp micro DNA kit was used to extract genomic DNA from the cultured CD4+ T cells. Oncomine TCR Beta libraries from cultured CD4+ T cells were pooled with unique dual indexes and sequenced on an Illumina iSeq 100. The paper's processing steps were these. Non-productive sequences were removed, and CDR3s not starting with C, not ending with F or W, or shorter than 7 amino acids were discarded. Antigen-specific clonotypes were identified with the MANAFEST web application by comparing peptide-stimulated wells with reference and other culture wells. Positive clones required FDR below 0.05, an odds ratio above 5, and productive frequency above 0.1% in at least two of three replicate wells. A clonotype was classed as cross-reactive if the clonotype showed significant expansion both in SARS-CoV-2 spike wells and in at least one common cold coronavirus spike condition. Similarity between CDR3 sequences was evaluated in R version 3.6.1 using Levenshtein distances (stringdist) and unrooted phylogenetic trees (ape). TCRdb took the public reads, trimmed them with fastp at Q25, ran MiXCR for clone calling and kept in-frame beta chains. Under each unique CDR3 protein, matching rows form one entry showing the most common genes and DNA. The V and J calls reflect TCRdb's pipeline rather than the authors' work. The sample table contains about 8,400 distinct CDR3 sequences; only one count was recorded for less than 50% of them. Clones ranked in the top ten supply under 25% of the sample.

This specimen belongs to a study of vaccination and CD4 T cells after COVID-19 (dated by TCRdb to the early 2020s). Concerning the study at large: In the convalescent cohort there were six males and four females, among whom were two Hispanic individuals, seven Caucasians, two Asians and one multiracial person. In control cultures, a CEFX viral epitope pool was used as positive control, an HIV-1 Nef peptide pool was used as negative control, or no peptide was added. Post-COVID blood samples from convalescent patients were collected a median of roughly 100 days after diagnosis, with a range of 35 to 161 days. The time from the second vaccine dose to post-vaccine blood sampling had a median of around 72 days and ranged from roughly 13 to 241 days. Two doses of either the Pfizer-BioNTech BNT162b2 vaccine (n=8) or the Moderna mRNA-1273 vaccine (n=2) were administered to participants. In fewer than 12 COVID-19 convalescent patients and a handful of infection-naive healthy vaccine recipients, researchers compared the spike-specific CD4+ TCR repertoire from before mRNA vaccination with the repertoire from after. For stimulating the cultures, overlapping spike peptide pools were used, derived from SARS-CoV-2 as well as from the common cold coronaviruses HCoV-NL63, HCoV-OC43 and HCoV-229E. At the TCR clonotype level, an earlier paper using these donors assessed memory CD4+ T cell crossreactivity between SARS-CoV-2 and common cold coronavirus spike proteins. What the work shows at the level of the full study, not this receptor alone: Of the vaccine-specific clones in convalescent patients, 304 of 307, or nearly all, reacted only to SARS-CoV-2 spike and did not cross-react with common cold coronaviruses. An increase in the median number of SARS-CoV-2-reactive clonotypes from approximately 23 after infection to 38 after vaccination was observed, but the change was not found to be significant. The number of convalescent patients in the study was relatively small, and the study did not examine early timepoints following natural infection. In convalescent patients, a median about 86% of post-vaccine SARS-CoV-2-reactive clones were detected only after vaccination, and vaccine-specific priming was suggested by this finding.

The CDR3 contains 13 residues, cysteine and phenylalanine counted. Only CDR3 DNA is held: 39 bases, read in frame from base 1. V gives up 1 base and J gives up 0 bases, and the segment between their germline ends measures 7 bases. The germline V gene sets CDR1 to SQVTM and CDR2 to ANQGSEA. The sample's treatment or condition label, in plain terms: approximately nine-day PBMC culture with coronavirus spike peptide pools or control peptides (ViraFEST assay). CD4+ T cells from unexposed donors were collected before the COVID-19 pandemic (2011-2018). The ViraFEST assay was used in the study, in which antigen-specific T cells were expanded with peptide pools and expanded clonotypes were subsequently identified by TCR sequencing. Each well held 2.2 million or so PBMCs cultured in IMDM containing roughly 5% human AB serum and approximately 9.1 IU/ml IL-2, with about 10 ug/ml peptide pools added. Half of the culture medium was replaced with fresh IL-2-containing medium on days 3 and 7. CD4+ T cells were isolated after approximately 10 days of culture through negative selection using the EasySep CD4+ T cell isolation kit. As cell number allowed, CD4+ T cells from unexposed donors were tested for reactivity to SARS-CoV-2 S and N and to four common cold coronavirus spike pools. Ficoll-Paque Plus gradient centrifugation was used to isolate PBMCs from whole blood, and the isolated PBMCs were then either used fresh or cryopreserved at -140C. Triplicate wells were generally used for each culture condition. Leukapheresis product for the unexposed donors was purchased commercially.

Rearrangement joined TRBV29-1 to TRBJ2-7, with the D gene not clear enough to name. This clonotype originated in a human donor in good health. The sequenced sample consisted of CD4+ T cells from blood, cultured in vitro. The CDR3 protein: CSVEGGGSYEQYF. The bases are TGCAGCGTTGAAGGCGGTGGCTCCTACGAGCAGTACTTC.